This T cell receptor (beta chain) was sequenced in a study of beta chain features in type 1 diabetes (dated by TCRdb to 2016 to 2019). At the level of the whole study: No differences in mean age, gender distribution, total cell number or subset yield were found between patients and healthy donors. In the study, TCRB repertoires of sorted circulating CD4+ T cell subsets from recently diagnosed type 1 diabetes patients were compared with those of matched healthy donors. A total of 85 million to 140 million sorted cells were examined across all samples, and the number of cells per subset was strongly correlated with RNA yield. Whereas all 30 or so donors provided naive and central memory subsets, regulatory and stem cell-like memory subsets were isolated from just 8 patients and roughly eight healthy donors. The paper's findings and limits, for the study overall: At VDJ recombination sites, type 1 diabetes patients had fewer insertions and more deleted nucleotides, which implies abnormalities in thymic rearrangement. Shorter templates might be favored by PCR, yet because patient and control samples were amplified and corrected together, any such skew would affect both groups equally. In all four CD4+ subsets, TCRB CDR3 length was moderately but significantly shorter in type 1 diabetes patients. Because small numbers of individuals were included in the HLA sub-analyses, any influence of HLA type on TCRB rearrangement was left unresolved. Because cDNA rather than genomic DNA was sequenced, highly expressing activated cells could have been over-represented, although no difference in activation and CD3 levels was found between groups. Naive, central memory and regulatory TCRB repertoires appeared to be more similar among patients than among healthy donors.

As concerns this clone: Its antigen is still unknown. Base qualities are not recorded, but no much larger clone differs from it by a single base.

Each donor gave one peripheral blood draw, averaging approximately 110 mL, which was collected into heparinised tubes. A BD FACSAria II was used to sort naive, central memory, regulatory and stem cell-like memory CD4+ T cells with a panel that included CD45RO, CCR7, CD25, CD127, CD95 and CD27. Purity was above 95% for every sorted population. PBMCs were separated immediately by Lymphoprep density gradient centrifugation and were stained directly, without being cultured. So that batch effects would be minimized, each experiment stained and sorted samples in pairs, pairing one healthy donor with one patient. The entire isolated RNA was reverse transcribed using the High Capacity cDNA Reverse Transcription Kit, and thus expressed TCRB transcripts were sequenced. Deep immunoSEQ sequencing was performed on naive, central memory and regulatory T cell samples, with an average of about 4 million total reads per sample. Sorted cells were lysed in RLT buffer and RNA was extracted with DNase-treated RNeasy Micro or Mini kits, depending on cell number. To prevent cross-contamination, every cell subset was processed on its own, while patient and healthy donor samples were processed together. Using the immunoSEQ multiplex PCR, TCRB sequences were amplified from cDNA into 87-bp fragments spanning the CDR3 region. Sequencing of the amplicons was done on the Illumina HiSeq platform. Per the authors' processing: Synthetic template baselines were used to correct PCR bias computationally, reads within Hamming distance 2 were collapsed, and singletons that could not be merged were discarded. By aligning reads against IMGT, V, D and J genes, CDR3 length, and insertions or deletions at six rearrangement sites were assigned. Within each subset, clonotype counts were normalized to sorted cell number, after which true diversity and Gini coefficients were computed with the tcR R package. Repertoire sharing was quantified using the overlap coefficient calculated on TCRB nucleotide sequences. Out-of-frame TCRB sequences from naive cells were analyzed as a proxy for the pre-selection repertoire. TCRdb's version of the immuneACCESS table is confined to in-frame rearrangements and falls short of the full clone set. An unresolved V gene accounts for under half of the shortfall where checked; the remainder is of unknown origin. V, J and clone size reflect that table, while D and trimming were determined from the DNA. The sample table holds 680,000 or so clones, of which 10% to 15% were seen once. 0.02% to 0.025% of the sample comes from the top ten.

Trimming at the junction amounts to 4 bases on V and 0 bases on J, and the germline ends lie 13 bases apart. The germline V gene (reference sequence) gives CDR1 as SGHNT and CDR2 as YYREEE. The CDR3 measures 15 amino acids from cysteine to phenylalanine. The DNA shown is the 45-base CDR3, in frame from base 1. Source material: naive CD4+ T cells from blood. The sample's cell subset or site label, decoded: true naive CD4+ T cells. The rearranged chain carries TRBV5-4 and TRBJ1-1; the best D guess is TRBD1, with 6 bases matching. This receptor was taken from a man aged 18 to 29 with type 1 diabetes. The CDR3 is CASSTPTGMNTEAFF. At the DNA level, the sequence is TGTGCCAGCAGCACCCCGACAGGAATGAACACTGAAGCTTTCTTT.